The entry below describes one TCR beta chain. Its antigen is undetermined. Via MiXCR, TCRdb re-called the reads, giving one row per CDR3 protein. The sample yields approximately 990,000 distinct CDR3 sequences, roughly 30% seen once. The data derive from a study of T cell repertoires in cytomegalovirus infection. Overall study: Use of recently identified HLA-C-restricted and well-studied HLA-B-restricted CMV epitopes was part of the study. In public TCR beta signatures, there were indications of both CMV infection and matching HLA type. Study conclusions and caveats: Carriage of CMV together with the relevant HLA was identifiable through cumulative public TCR beta family frequency. HLA-C-restricted CMV clonotypes gave the most frequent clonotype in two of eight donors.

Material: cultured CD8+ T cells from PBMCs, obtained from culture after CMV antigen stimulation. The clonotype was recovered from a human donor in good health (CMV status not recorded). Some clones in this sample may be carry-over from other donors' samples.

The CDR3 loop reads CASSYGLAETSTDTQYF. CDR3 nucleotide sequence: TGTGCCAGCAGTTACGGGCTAGCGGAGACTTCCACAGATACGCAGTATTTT. The chain is built from TRBV6-5 and TRBJ2-3; 7 nucleotides align to TRBD2. Germline values: CDR1 MNHEY, CDR2 SVGAGI. This CDR3 contains 17 residues. Trimming took 2 bases from V and 2 from J; bases not matched to a gene: 10.